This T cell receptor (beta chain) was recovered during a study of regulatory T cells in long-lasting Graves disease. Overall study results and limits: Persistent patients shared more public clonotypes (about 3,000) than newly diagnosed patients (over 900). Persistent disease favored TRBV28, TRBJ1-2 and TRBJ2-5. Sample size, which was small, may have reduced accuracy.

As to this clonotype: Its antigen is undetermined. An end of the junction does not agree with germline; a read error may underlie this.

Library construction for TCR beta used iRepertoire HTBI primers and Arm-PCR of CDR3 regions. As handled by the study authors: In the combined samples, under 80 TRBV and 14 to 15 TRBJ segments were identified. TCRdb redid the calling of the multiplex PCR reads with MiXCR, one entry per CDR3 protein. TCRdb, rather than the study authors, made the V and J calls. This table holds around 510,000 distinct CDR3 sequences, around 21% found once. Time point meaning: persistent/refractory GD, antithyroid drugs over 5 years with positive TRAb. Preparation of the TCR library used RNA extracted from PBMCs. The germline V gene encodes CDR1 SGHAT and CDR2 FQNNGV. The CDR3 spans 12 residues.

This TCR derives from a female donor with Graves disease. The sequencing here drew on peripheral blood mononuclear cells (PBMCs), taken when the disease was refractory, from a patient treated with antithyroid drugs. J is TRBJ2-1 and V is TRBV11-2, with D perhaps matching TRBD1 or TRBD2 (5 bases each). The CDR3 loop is CASSLGVVPHPF. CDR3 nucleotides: TGTGCCAGCAGCTTGGGGGTGGTCCCTCATCCCTTC.